The T cell receptor beta chain described here comes from a study of T cell responses to AZD1222 COVID-19 vaccine. Points from the study as a whole: Targets within unmutated variant regions were reportedly found for nearly half of spike-specific TCRs. The study found vaccine-associated CD4 TCRs spanning spike, dominant at 160-218 and 743-854. A rise in Spike-specific TCR breadth and depth followed two AZD1222 doses. A mostly white British donor set with more females was recruited, and clonal diversity was possibly underestimated.

With regard to this clone: What it binds is unknown. The identical CDR3 is also encoded by other nucleotide sequences in the sample.

Sequencing was performed with immunoSEQ multiplex PCR; in TCRdb, only in-frame clones are kept and a portion is missing. The sample records under 200,000 clones, around nine tenths being singletons. This CDR3 region has 14 residues. Germline V CDR1 and CDR2: SGHTA, FQGNSA. Trimming removed 1 base from V and 4 bases from J, with 5 bases in between. The receptor was isolated from an adult who received the MenACWY meningococcal vaccine as a control. The chain is built from TRBV7-2 and TRBJ1-6, with D unclear. The material was peripheral blood, obtained 28 days after the second dose of the MenACWY control vaccine. CDR3 in amino acids: CASSLGPYNSPLHF. In DNA form, the CDR3 reads TGTGCCAGCAGCTTAGGCCCATATAATTCACCCCTCCACTTT. The full variable domain, its missing parts supplied by reference TRBV7-2 and TRBJ1-6, is GAGVSQSPSNKVTEKGKDVELRCDPISGHTALYWYRQSLGQGLEFLIYFQGNSAPDKSGLPSDRFSAERTGGSVSTLTIQRTQQEDSAVYLCASSLGPYNSPLHFGNGTRLTVT.